Listed below are T cell receptor beta chains from one sample, sequenced in a study of T cells in localized non-small cell lung cancer. TCRdb keeps only in-frame clones here, not all; method: immunoSEQ multiplex PCR. The sample has approximately 19,000 clones; 83% are singletons. Sequenced here: peripheral blood, sampled before any cancer treatment. The source of these receptors is a man aged 35-75 years with stage I lung adenocarcinoma. The CDR3 runs from the conserved cysteine through the conserved F or W. D genes are given only for firm matches. Only part of the rows carry a size: once, few, many, or a class if the clone is expanded.

abundance | d_gene | j_gene | v_gene | CDR3nt | CDR3aa
once | . | TRBJ2-7 | TRBV7-6 | TGTGCCAGCAGCCCCGACTTACACTCCTACGAGCAGTACTTC | CASSPDLHSYEQYF
. | . | TRBJ2-1 | TRBV28 | TGTGCCAGCAGACAGATGAATGAGCAGTTCTTC | CASRQMNEQFF
. | . | TRBJ2-7 | TRBV28 | TGTGCCAGCAGTACACCCAGTGACCTCTTCTACTCCTACGAGCAGTACTTC | CASSTPSDLFYSYEQYF
. | . | TRBJ1-1 | TRBV6-9 | TGTGCCAGCGGAAACTCTTGGGTGAACACTGAAGCTTTCTTT | CASGNSWVNTEAFF
. | . | TRBJ2-3 | TRBV11-2 | TGTGCCAGCAGCTTAGTATTGGGGATGGGCACAGATACGCAGTATTTT | CASSLVLGMGTDTQYF
. | . | TRBJ1-5 | TRBV28 | TGTGCCAGCCATCCAGGGAATCAGCCCCAGCATTTT | CASHPGNQPQHF
. | . | TRBJ2-2 | TRBV21-1 | TGTGCCAGCAGCAAAGAAGGCCCACGAAACACCGGGGAGCTGTTTTTT | CASSKEGPRNTGELFF
. | . | TRBJ2-3 | TRBV7-3 | TGTGCCAGCAGCTCGGGACAAAGAACCACAGATACGCAGTATTTT | CASSSGQRTTDTQYF
. | . | TRBJ2-1 | TRBV5-1 | TGCGCCAGCAGCTTCCGAGGCTACAATGAGCAGTTCTTC | CASSFRGYNEQFF
. | TRBD1 | TRBJ2-3 | TRBV5-4 | TGTGCCAGCAGCCGGACGGGACAGGGGAAGACAGATACGCAGTATTTT | CASSRTGQGKTDTQYF
once | . | TRBJ1-4 | TRBV5-6 | TGTGCCAGCAGCCCTGGCGAGGGGAGTTATGAAAAACTGTTTTTT | CASSPGEGSYEKLFF
. | TRBD1 | TRBJ2-3 | TRBV28 | TGTGCCAGCAGTCTCCGAACAGGGGCTAGCACAGATACGCAGTATTTT | CASSLRTGASTDTQYF
. | TRBD2 | TRBJ2-7 | TRBV5-1 | TGCGCCAGCAGCCCTGGGACTAGATACGAGCAGTACTTC | CASSPGTRYEQYF
. | . | TRBJ2-1 | TRBV5-1 | TGCGCCAGCAGCCGTGAATACAATGAGCAGTTCTTC | CASSREYNEQFF
. | . | TRBJ2-3 | TRBV6-1 | TGTGCCAGCAGCGACCGGTTTACAGATACGCAGTATTTT | CASSDRFTDTQYF
. | . | TRBJ2-7 | TRBV10-2 | TGCGCCAGCAGAGAGGGTGCTATCTACGAGCAGTACTTC | CASREGAIYEQYF
few | TRBD1 | TRBJ1-5 | TRBV28 | TGTGCCAGCAGTTCGGGACAGCCCCCCAATCAGCCCCAGCATTTT | CASSSGQPPNQPQHF
. | TRBD1 | TRBJ2-1 | TRBV27 | TGTGCCAGCAGAGCCGGGACAGGGTACAATGAGCAGTTCTTC | CASRAGTGYNEQFF
once | TRBD1 | TRBJ2-7 | TRBV4-2 | TGTGCCAGCAGCCAATACGGACAGGGCGCCTACGAGCAGTACTTC | CASSQYGQGAYEQYF
. | . | TRBJ2-7 | TRBV6-1 | TGTGCCAGCAGTCGGGACGGCGGCTACGAGCAGTACTTC | CASSRDGGYEQYF
. | . | TRBJ2-1 | TRBV7-9 | TGTGCCAGCGGCCCACAGGGACCCGACAATGAGCAGTTCTTC | CASGPQGPDNEQFF
. | . | TRBJ2-7 | TRBV27 | TGTGCCAGCAGTCTCCAGGGCTCTTCCTACGAGCAGTACTTC | CASSLQGSSYEQYF
. | . | TRBJ2-1 | TRBV5-4 | TGTGCCAGCAGCTTTGGGTCCCACCCCTCCTACAATGAGCAGTTCTTC | CASSFGSHPSYNEQFF
once | . | TRBJ2-3 | TRBV5-1 | TGCGCCAGCAGCTTAGCGGAGATGGTAGATACGCAGTATTTT | CASSLAEMVDTQYF
. | . | TRBJ2-1 | TRBV27 | TGTGCCAGCAGAGTCCACGGGGTCCATGAGCAGTTCTTC | CASRVHGVHEQFF
. | . | TRBJ2-7 | TRBV5-5 | TGTGCCAGCAGCTTGGCGGCCCGGGATACCGGGCACGAGCAGTACTTC | CASSLAARDTGHEQYF
. | . | TRBJ2-7 | TRBV28 | TGTGCCAGCAGCCCACGGCCCAGATTTACAACCTACGAGCAGTACTTC | CASSPRPRFTTYEQYF
. | TRBD1 | TRBJ2-1 | TRBV2 | TGTGCCAGCAGGACGGGGACAGACAATGAGCAGTTCTTC | CASRTGTDNEQFF
. | TRBD2 | TRBJ2-7 | TRBV19 | TGTGCCAGTAGTCAAGCGGGGGAGCACTACGAGCAGTACTTC | CASSQAGEHYEQYF
. | . | TRBJ2-1 | TRBV5-6 | TGTGCCAGCAGCTCGGACGGCCGCAATGAGCAGTTCTTC | CASSSDGRNEQFF
once | TRBD2 | TRBJ2-3 | TRBV2 | TGTGCCAGCAGCCCTCTCACTGGGAGGGTGTCAGATACGCAGTATTTT | CASSPLTGRVSDTQYF
. | . | TRBJ1-5 | TRBV12-2 | TGTGCAAGTCGCATCCCCCAGGACAGAAATCAGCCCCAGCATTTT | CASRIPQDRNQPQHF
. | . | TRBJ1-5 | TRBV27 | TGTGCCAGCAGTTGGGGACACCCAAATCAGCCCCAGCATTTT | CASSWGHPNQPQHF
. | . | TRBJ2-2 | TRBV28 | TGTGCCAGCAGTTTACCGGAACCCGGGGAGCTGTTTTTT | CASSLPEPGELFF
. | . | TRBJ2-2 | TRBV9 | TGTGCCAGCAGCGTAGGGGAGTACGGGGAGCTGTTTTTT | CASSVGEYGELFF
once | . | TRBJ2-5 | TRBV7-2 | TGTGCCAGCAGCTCAGGGGCAGGGGAGACCCAGTACTTC | CASSSGAGETQYF
. | . | TRBJ2-7 | TRBV7-8 | TGTGCCAGCAGCTTTACAGGGATACGAGGCTACGAGCAGTACTTC | CASSFTGIRGYEQYF
few | TRBD1 | TRBJ1-3 | TRBV28 | TGTGCCAGCAGTTCCGCCCTACAGGGGGCCTCTGGAAACACCATATATTTT | CASSSALQGASGNTIYF
. | . | TRBJ2-5 | TRBV7-8 | TGTGCCAGCAGCTTAGGGGCTCAGCCGGGAGAGACCCAGTACTTC | CASSLGAQPGETQYF
. | TRBD1 | TRBJ2-6 | TRBV10-3 | TGTGCCATCTCTGATCCGGGACAGGGGGCTGGGGCCAACGTCCTGACTTTC | CAISDPGQGAGANVLTF
. | . | TRBJ1-5 | TRBV19 | TGTGCCAGTAGCCCCTGGGAACAGCCCCAGCATTTT | CASSPWEQPQHF